In this sample, the clone carrying this T cell receptor beta chain turned up a few times. All sequencing subjects had displayed CD8+CD57+ cell expansion on flow cytometry. TCR beta VDJ and CDR3 profiling used genomic DNA as template. TCRdb reprocessed the reads with MiXCR, giving one entry per CDR3 protein. The table shows fewer than 200,000 distinct CDR3 sequences, with around 50% occurring only once. The data are from a study of CD8+CD57+ T cells in acquired aplastic anemia. The clonotype was recovered from a human donor with aplastic anemia. The sample consisted of sorted CD4+, CD8+, or CD8+CD57+ T cells (not recorded which) from PBMCs.

Here the CDR3 reads CASSLASGTQETQYF. In DNA, the CDR3 is TGTGCCAGCAGCTTAGCTAGCGGGACTCAAGAGACCCAGTACTTC. This chain uses TRBV7-2 with TRBJ2-5, with TRBD2 matching over 8 bases. V lost 0 bases to trimming and J lost 2 bases; unmatched junction nucleotides: 2. Germline CDR1 SGHTA, CDR2 FQGNSA. CDR3 length: 15 residues.